These 9 T cell receptor beta chains were sequenced from one sample in a study of T cell responses to AZD1222 COVID-19 vaccine. This table comes from immunoSEQ multiplex PCR, and its TCRdb copy is limited to in-frame clones, with some not included. Of about 140,000 clones in the sample, just under 95% were seen once. The input for sequencing was peripheral blood, taken on day 0 of AZD1222 vaccination. These receptors were taken from an adult in good health.

The genes are TRBV6-6 and TRBJ2-5; D is unclear. The CDR3 totals 15 residues. CDR1 and CDR2 from the germline V gene are MNHNY and SVGAGI (reference sequence). The V gene lost 5 bases and the J gene lost 2 bases, with 15 bases spanning the gap. The CDR3 coding sequence is TGTGCCAGCAGTCCTCTCCCCGCCGGTCAAGAGACCCAGTACTTC. Amino acid sequence: CASSPLPAGQETQYF.

This chain connects TRBV5-1 to TRBJ2-7; TRBD1 matches at 7 bases. After removal of 5 bases from V and 4 bases from J, the junction contained 9 bases not matched to a gene. Germline lookup yields CDR1 SGHRS and CDR2 YFSETQ. The CDR3 spans 14 residues. CDR3 DNA: TGCGCCAGCAGGGAGACAGGGTTCGTGTACGAGCAGTACTTC. Its protein product is CASRETGFVYEQYF. The full variable domain, its missing parts supplied by reference TRBV5-1 and TRBJ2-7, is KAGVTQTPRYLIKTRGQQVTLSCSPISGHRSVSWYQQTPGQGLQFLFEYFSETQRNKGNFPGRFSGRQFSNSRSEMNVSTLELGDSALYLCASRETGFVYEQYFGPGTRLTVT.

The J gene is TRBJ2-7, the V gene TRBV19, with 8 bases identical to TRBD1. The CDR3 runs to 14 residues. The junction had 4 bases not matched to a gene; V was cut back by 6 bases and J by 0 bases. Germline V gene lookup returns CDR1 LNHDA and CDR2 SQIVND (reference sequence). The chain's CDR3 is CASRITGGSYEQYF. In DNA form, the CDR3 reads TGTGCCAGTAGGATAACAGGGGGCTCCTACGAGCAGTACTTC.

J is TRBJ2-1 and V is TRBV6-4, with a possible D match to TRBD2 (6 bases). V shed 4 bases and J shed 5 bases, with 12 bases lying between them. CDR1 and CDR2 from the germline V gene are MRHNA and SNTAGT. The CDR3 extends over 14 amino acids. CDR3 nucleotide sequence: TGTGCCAGCAGTGGACTAGGGCGGCACAATGAGCAGTTCTTC. It is translated as CASSGLGRHNEQFF.

The chain employs TRBV18 and TRBJ1-2; D possibly corresponds to TRBD1 (6 bases). Trimming shortened V by 0 bases and J by 2 bases, and 13 bases separated the two germline ends. The CDR3 totals 16 residues. Per the germline V gene, CDR1 is KGHSH and CDR2 is LQKENI. The CDR3: CASSPPGAGRNYGYTF. CDR3 DNA sequence: TGTGCCAGCTCACCACCGGGGGCCGGCAGAAACTATGGCTACACCTTC.

This chain links TRBV28 with TRBJ2-3; unclear D gene. CDR1 is MDHEN, CDR2 SYDVKM, per germline. The CDR3 length is 15 residues. The ends were cut back, 5 bases at V and 2 bases at J, with 14 bases in the middle. The CDR3: CASSIGRVSTDTQYF. DNA of the CDR3: TGTGCCAGCAGTATTGGTAGGGTATCCACAGATACGCAGTATTTT.

CDR3 protein: CASKVGPKAEAFF. In DNA form, the CDR3 reads TGTGCCAGCAAGGTCGGTCCGAAAGCTGAAGCTTTCTTT. V gene TRBV6-5 combines with J gene TRBJ1-1; no clear D. V was clipped by 7 bases and J by 6 bases, with 15 bases between them. CDR3 length equals 13 residues. Germline V gene sequence: CDR1 MNHEY, CDR2 SVGAGI.

The rearrangement joins TRBV3-1 (or the pseudogene TRBV3-2) to TRBJ1-5; D not certain. CDR3 length: 14 residues. The germline CDR1 and CDR2 sequences are LGHDT and YNNKEL (reference sequence). Trimming shortened V by 8 bases and J by 2 bases, and 13 bases separated the two germline ends. The CDR3 loop is CASGPSGGNQPQHF. CDR3 bases: TGTGCCAGCGGTCCAAGCGGGGGCAATCAGCCCCAGCATTTT.

This clone was found once. The chain employs TRBV28 and TRBJ1-3; TRBD1 matches 8 bases. Per germline, CDR1 MDHEN and CDR2 SYDVKM. The CDR3 consists of 14 residues. The V and J ends lost 2 bases and 4 bases, in that order; junction bases with no gene match: 1. CDR3 DNA: TGTGCCAGCAGTTTAGGACAGGGCGGAAACACCATATATTTT. Amino acids: CASSLGQGGNTIYF.